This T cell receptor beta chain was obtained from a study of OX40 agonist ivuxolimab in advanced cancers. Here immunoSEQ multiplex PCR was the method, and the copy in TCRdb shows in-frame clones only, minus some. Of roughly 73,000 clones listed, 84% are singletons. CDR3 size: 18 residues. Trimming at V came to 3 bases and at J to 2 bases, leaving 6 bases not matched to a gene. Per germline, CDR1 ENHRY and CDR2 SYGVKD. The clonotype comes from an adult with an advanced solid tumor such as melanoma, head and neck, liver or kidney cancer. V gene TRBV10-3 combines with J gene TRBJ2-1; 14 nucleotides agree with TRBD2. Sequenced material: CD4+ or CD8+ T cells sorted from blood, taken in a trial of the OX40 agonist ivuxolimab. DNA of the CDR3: TGTGCCATCAGTGAAGGGACTAGCGGGAGAGACACCTACAATGAGCAGTTCTTC. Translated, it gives CAISEGTSGRDTYNEQFF.